A single sample gave rise to the 5 T cell receptor beta chains below, sequenced in a study of T cells in Graves' hyperthyroidism and ophthalmopathy. There were TCR beta CDR3 regions amplified from RNA transcripts. When the TCR CDR3 underwent first-round RT-PCR, the HTBI primer set was used. TCRdb reprocessed the multiplex PCR reads via MiXCR and lists one record per CDR3 protein. The sample has approximately 350,000 distinct CDR3 sequences; roughly 15% are singletons. Sequencing was carried out using blood. These receptors all come from a woman aged 55-69 years with Graves' ophthalmopathy.

The table lists this clonotype with many counts. The V and J genes are TRBV7-2 and TRBJ2-7, with D unresolved. The CDR3 has 15 residues. Trimming shortened V by 1 base and J by 2 bases, and 12 bases separated the two germline ends. Germline loops: CDR1 SGHTA, CDR2 FQGNSA. Here the CDR3 reads CASSLGWGPAYEQYF. The CDR3 nucleotides read TGTGCCAGCAGCTTAGGGTGGGGTCCTGCCTACGAGCAGTACTTC.

This clonotype came up many times. The gene calls are TRBV20-1 and TRBJ2-1; TRBD1 or TRBD2 may be the D gene (6 bases each). Germline V gives CDR1 DFQATT, CDR2 SNEGSKA (reference sequence). The CDR3 totals 16 residues. V was clipped by 0 bases and J by 9 bases, with 21 bases between them. This CDR3 is CSARDPRREKGGEQFF. The CDR3 nucleotides read TGCAGTGCTAGAGATCCGCGCAGGGAGAAGGGGGGTGAGCAGTTCTTC.

The chain combines TRBV2 with TRBJ1-1; D unclear. From germline, CDR1 is SNHLY and CDR2 FYNNEI. The CDR3 covers 10 residues. With 11 bases removed from V and 4 bases from J, the gap between germline ends came to 8 bases. The CDR3 is CASEFTEAFF. In DNA, the CDR3 is TGTGCCTCCGAGTTCACTGAAGCTTTCTTT.

V and J are TRBV3-1 and TRBJ2-5, with 8 positions matching TRBD2. Per germline, CDR1 LGHDT and CDR2 YNNKEL (reference sequence). The V and J ends lost 2 bases and 5 bases, in that order; junction bases with no gene match: 7. The CDR3 has 15 amino acids. The CDR3 loop is CASSQIRSGGETQYF. CDR3 coding DNA: TGTGCCAGCAGCCAAATAAGGTCGGGAGGGGAGACCCAGTACTTC.

This clonotype was seen a few times. The rearrangement joins TRBV15 to TRBJ2-2; D perhaps matches TRBD1 (6 bases). The germline V gene encodes CDR1 LNHNV and CDR2 YYDKDF (reference sequence). The CDR3 extends over 15 amino acids. V shed 5 bases and J shed 7 bases, with 17 bases lying between them. CDR3 bases: TGTGCCACCAGCGGCGGGCTACAGGGTAGCGGGGAGCTGTTTTTT. Protein product: CATSGGLQGSGELFF.